The next 23 T cell receptor beta chains were all read from a single sample in a study of immune heterogeneity within non-small cell lung tumors. Genomic DNA extracted from bulk tumor tissue served as template. A total of around 660 ng was used per sample. Biopsy collection occurred during surgery, with several far-apart biopsies per primary tumor. Undergoing curative surgery were patients whose non-small cell lung cancer was untreated and newly diagnosed. Multiplex PCR amplified the TCR beta CDR3 region. Its first round ran for 10 to 11 cycles with 32 V and 13 J primers. TCRdb independently ran MiXCR on the multiplex PCR reads; one entry per CDR3 protein. The top ten hold approximately 4.2% of the sample, which has more than 9,500 distinct CDR3 sequences, roughly a fifth seen once. Material: lung tumor tissue. These TCRs come from a man aged 60 to 75 with non-small cell lung cancer.

This clonotype was seen a handful of times. V usage is TRBV7-9 and J usage is TRBJ2-7, with 8 positions matching TRBD1. Germline V CDR1 and CDR2: SEHNR, FQNEAQ (reference sequence). Unmatched junction bases numbered 15, after V lost 6 bases and J lost 5 bases. This CDR3 region has 16 residues. CDR3: CASSLVGGQVADEQYF. CDR3 DNA sequence: TGTGCCAGCAGTCTAGTGGGGGGACAGGTCGCCGACGAGCAGTACTTC.

In its sample, this clonotype was seen a few times. This chain uses TRBV20-1 with TRBJ2-3, with TRBD2 matching 12 bases. The germline CDR1 and CDR2 sequences are DFQATT and SNEGSKA (reference sequence). Trimming at V came to 5 bases and at J to 3 bases, leaving 3 bases not matched to a gene. CDR3 length equals 14 residues. The CDR3 sequence is CSARLAGETDTQYF. Here the CDR3 DNA reads TGCAGTGCTCGACTAGCGGGAGAGACAGATACGCAGTATTTT.

A remark on this clonotype: Given a much more abundant clone one base away, this may be a read error. This chain connects TRBV6-2 or TRBV6-3 to TRBJ2-7; maybe TRBD2 (6 bases). The CDR3 is 14 residues long. Germline CDR1 reads MNHEY; CDR2 reads SVGEGT. The DNA of the CDR3 is TGTGCCAGCAGACCGACCGGGAGAATCTACGAGCATTACTTC. It codes for CASRPTGRIYEHYF.

This clonotype has a handful of counts. CDR3 coding DNA: TGTGCCAGCAGTTACTCGGGTAGCGGGAGTTACGAGCAGTACTTC. It translates to CASSYSGSGSYEQYF. The gene calls are TRBV6-2 or TRBV6-3 and TRBJ2-7; 9 positions match TRBD2. The CDR3 runs to 15 residues. The V and J ends lost 0 bases and 4 bases, in that order; junction bases with no gene match: 4. Per the germline V gene, CDR1 is MNHEY and CDR2 is SVGEGT.

This clonotype has just a few counts. The CDR3 protein is CASSEFFATNEKLFF. The CDR3 DNA reads as TGTGCCAGCAGTGAATTTTTTGCAACTAATGAAAAACTGTTTTTT. V usage is TRBV6-1 and J usage is TRBJ1-4; D ambiguous. Per the germline V gene, CDR1 is MNHNS and CDR2 is SASEGT. The CDR3 consists of 15 residues. Trimming left V 2 bases short and J 0 bases short, with 7 bases between.

This clonotype was seen a few times. At one end the junction does not follow the germline gene, possibly because of a read error. The rearrangement uses TRBV3-1 and TRBJ2-1; 11 positions match TRBD1. The CDR3 totals 15 residues. CDR1 is LGHDT and CDR2 is YNNKEL in the germline V gene (reference sequence). The CDR3 protein is CASSTGTGGYNEQSF. In DNA, the CDR3 is TGTGCCAGCAGCACCGGGACAGGGGGATACAATGAGCAGTCCTTC.

The chain has TRBV12-3 or TRBV12-4 and TRBJ2-1, with unresolved D. There are 14 residues in the CDR3. V dropped 6 bases and J dropped 7 bases, with 16 bases sitting between them. This CDR3 is CASSLGSVGNEQFF. In nucleotides, the CDR3 is TGTGCCAGCAGCCTTGGGTCAGTCGGTAATGAGCAGTTCTTC.

In this sample, this clonotype turned up a few times. This chain connects TRBV15 to TRBJ2-4; TRBD2 is a possible D gene (5 bases). CDR1 and CDR2 from the germline V gene are LNHNV and YYDKDF (reference sequence). The V end lost 0 bases, the J end lost 0 bases, and 12 bases lay between the germline ends. The CDR3 is 17 amino acids. CDR3 sequence: CATSRDLSGLAKNIQYF. The CDR3, as DNA: TGTGCCACCAGCAGAGATTTAAGTGGACTAGCCAAAAACATTCAGTACTTC.

As for this clonotype: One end of the junction varies from germline; a read error may be responsible. This rearrangement joins TRBV19 to TRBJ1-1; D may be TRBD1 (6 bases). CDR1 and CDR2 (germline): LNHDA, SQIVND (reference sequence). The CDR3 contains 13 residues. The CDR3 reads CASMGEWDTESFF. The CDR3 region has the DNA TGTGCCAGTATGGGGGAGTGGGACACTGAATCTTTCTTT.

This clonotype is categorized as medium-sized. The chain recombines TRBV24-1 with TRBJ2-3, with no clear D. CDR3 length: 15 amino acids. Germline V lookup: CDR1 KGHDR, CDR2 SFDVKD. V was shortened by 3 bases and J by 1 base, with 10 bases between the two germline ends. CDR3 in amino acids: CATSDRRGGTDTQYF. As DNA, the CDR3 is TGTGCCACCAGTGATAGGCGAGGAGGCACAGATACGCAGTATTTT.

The chain links TRBV20-1 to TRBJ1-4; tentatively, D is TRBD1 (5 bases). The germline V gene encodes CDR1 DFQATT and CDR2 SNEGSKA (reference sequence). The V gene lost 0 bases and the J gene lost 8 bases, with 19 bases spanning the gap. The CDR3 runs 16 residues. The CDR3 is CSARERGTLGGEKLFF. CDR3 DNA: TGCAGTGCTAGAGAGCGGGGGACCCTGGGCGGCGAAAAACTGTTTTTT.

This clonotype rates as medium-sized. This chain joins TRBV27 and TRBJ2-7, with 8 bases identical to TRBD1. The V segment lost 8 bases and the J segment 1 base; nucleotides outside the gene matches: 7. This CDR3 region has 14 residues. Germline assignment: CDR1 MNHEY and CDR2 SMNVEV (reference sequence). In nucleotides, the CDR3 is TGTGCCAGCCGGGGACAGGTCGGGTCCTACGAGCAGTACTTC. It yields the protein CASRGQVGSYEQYF.

In this sample, this clonotype turned up once. A junction end diverges from the germline sequence, so it may reflect a read error. The chain is built from TRBV27 and TRBJ1-2; D uncertain. The CDR3 runs to 13 residues. The germline V gene encodes CDR1 MNHEY and CDR2 SMNVEV (reference sequence). CDR3 loop: CASTGSSNYVYTF. In DNA form, the CDR3 reads TGTGCCAGCACGGGATCCTCTAACTATGTCTACACCTTC.

Worth noting for this clonotype: This may come from a read error, since a much larger clone is one base off. The chain couples TRBV27 to TRBJ2-7; D not certain. Germline V gene data show CDR1 as MNHEY and CDR2 as SMNVEV (reference sequence). This CDR3 has 13 amino acids. The CDR3 protein is CVSSLSILAEQYF. CDR3 sequence (DNA): TGTGTCAGCAGTTTATCGATACTTGCGGAGCAGTACTTC.

This clonotype was seen only a few times. One junction end disagrees with the germline gene, perhaps due to a read error. J is TRBJ1-1 and V is TRBV3-1; the match to TRBD1 covers 10 bases. This CDR3 comprises 14 residues. Germline V CDR1 and CDR2: LGHDT, YNNKEL (reference sequence). This CDR3 reads CASSLTGGNTEVFF. CDR3 nucleotides: TGTGCCAGCAGCTTGACAGGGGGCAACACTGAAGTTTTCTTT.

By its share, this clonotype is medium-sized. The chain employs TRBV9 and TRBJ2-7; D gene unclear. V was trimmed by 0 bases and J by 5 bases, leaving 15 bases between them. The CDR3 runs 15 residues. CDR1 SGDLS and CDR2 YYNGEE come from the germline V gene. The CDR3 DNA is TGTGCCAGCAGCGTAGAAGGGCACCCGGCGGACGAGCAGTACTTC. The encoded protein is CASSVEGHPADEQYF.

Details on this clonotype: A single base separates this from a much larger clone, so it may be a read error. The rearrangement links TRBV7-8 to TRBJ1-6; D remains unclear. Germline V gene lookup returns CDR1 SGHVS and CDR2 FQNEAQ. With 4 bases removed from V and 9 bases from J, the gap between germline ends came to 10 bases. The CDR3 spans 13 residues. This chain's CDR3 is CASSSKAISPLHF. In DNA, the CDR3 is TGTGCCAGCAGCTCGAAGGCTATTTCACCCCTCCACTTT.

This clonotype is medium-sized in the sample. CDR3 in DNA: TGTGCCAGCAATCCTTTAGCGCAGCAGTACTTC. Its protein is CASNPLAQQYF. The chain couples TRBV12-3 or TRBV12-4 to TRBJ2-7, with D tentatively TRBD2 (5 bases). Trimming cost V 7 bases and J 8 bases, with 12 bases left between them. There are 11 residues in the CDR3.

This clonotype was counted between two and nine times. V and J are TRBV29-1 and TRBJ2-2; 7 bases agree with TRBD1. The V and J ends lost 7 bases and 0 bases, in that order; junction bases with no gene match: 5. This CDR3 is built from 14 residues. Germline loops: CDR1 SQVTM, CDR2 ANQGSEA. CDR3 in amino acids: CSGYRGPNTGELFF. In DNA form, the CDR3 reads TGCAGCGGGTACAGGGGCCCGAACACCGGGGAGCTGTTTTTT.

This clonotype came up a few times. This chain joins TRBV4-1 and TRBJ1-2; no clear D gene. The CDR3 extends over 13 amino acids. V lost 0 bases and J lost 3, with 5 bases in between. Germline V lookup: CDR1 MGHRA, CDR2 YSYEKL. For the CDR3, the DNA is TGCGCCAGCAGCCAAGAGTCTTACTATGGCTACACCTTC. Translation gives CASSQESYYGYTF.

This clonotype has only a few counts. The rearrangement links TRBV11-1 to TRBJ1-1; D uncertain. V was shortened by 1 base and J by 0 bases, with 3 bases between the two germline ends. This CDR3 spans 13 amino acids. Per the germline V gene, CDR1 is SGHAT and CDR2 is FQDESV (reference sequence). CDR3 in amino acids: CASSLGLNTEAFF. The CDR3 DNA reads as TGTGCCAGCAGCTTAGGGTTGAACACTGAAGCTTTCTTT.

The chain couples TRBV7-9 to TRBJ2-1; 10 bases match TRBD2. This CDR3 comprises 17 residues. V was pared by 7 bases and J by 5 bases, with 14 bases of the junction left unmatched. Per the germline V gene, CDR1 is SEHNR and CDR2 is FQNEAQ (reference sequence). The CDR3 is CASNQAGLAGVHNEQFF. The CDR3 DNA sequence: TGTGCCAGCAACCAGGCGGGTCTAGCGGGAGTGCACAATGAGCAGTTCTTC.

DNA for the CDR3: TGTGCCAGCAGCCTAGACAGGGTGCCAGATACGCAGTATTTT. Its translation is CASSLDRVPDTQYF. The V gene is TRBV5-5, the J gene TRBJ2-3; 7 bases align to TRBD1. Germline CDR1 and CDR2: SGHKS and YYEKEE (reference sequence). This CDR3 is 14 amino acids long. The J segment lost 4 bases and the V segment lost 4 bases, leaving 6 bases of the junction unmatched.